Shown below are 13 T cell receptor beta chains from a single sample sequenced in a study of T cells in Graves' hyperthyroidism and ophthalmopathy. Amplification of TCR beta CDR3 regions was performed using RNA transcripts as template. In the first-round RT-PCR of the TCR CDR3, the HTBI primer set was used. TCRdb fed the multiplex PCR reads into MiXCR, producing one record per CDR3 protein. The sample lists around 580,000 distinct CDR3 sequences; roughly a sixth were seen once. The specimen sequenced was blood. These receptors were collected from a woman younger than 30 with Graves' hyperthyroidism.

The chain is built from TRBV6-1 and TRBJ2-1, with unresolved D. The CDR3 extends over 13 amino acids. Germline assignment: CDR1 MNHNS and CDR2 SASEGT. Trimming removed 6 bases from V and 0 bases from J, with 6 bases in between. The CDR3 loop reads CASRGHSYNEQFF. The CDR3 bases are TGTGCCAGCAGAGGTCACTCCTACAATGAGCAGTTCTTC.

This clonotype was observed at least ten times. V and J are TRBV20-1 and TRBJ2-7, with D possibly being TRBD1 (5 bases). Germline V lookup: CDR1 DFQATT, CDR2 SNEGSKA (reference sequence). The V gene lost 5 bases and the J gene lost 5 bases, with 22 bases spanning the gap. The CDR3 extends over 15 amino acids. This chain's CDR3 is CSAPPTFRVRNEQYF. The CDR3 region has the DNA TGCAGTGCTCCCCCGACATTCAGGGTTCGGAACGAGCAGTACTTC.

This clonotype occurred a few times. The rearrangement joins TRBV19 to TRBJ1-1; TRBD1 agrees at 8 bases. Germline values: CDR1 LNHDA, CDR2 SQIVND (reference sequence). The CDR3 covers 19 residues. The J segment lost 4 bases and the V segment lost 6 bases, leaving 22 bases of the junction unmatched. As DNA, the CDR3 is TGTGCCAGTAGCCCTAACATTTTCAACACAGGGGGAAGGAGCACTGAAGCTTTCTTT. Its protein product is CASSPNIFNTGGRSTEAFF.

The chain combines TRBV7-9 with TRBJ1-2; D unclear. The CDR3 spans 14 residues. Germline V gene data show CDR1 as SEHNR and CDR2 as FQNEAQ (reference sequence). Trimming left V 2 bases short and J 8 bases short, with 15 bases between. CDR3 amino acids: CASSLMVAPGGYTF. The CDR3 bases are TGTGCCAGCAGCTTAATGGTTGCCCCTGGCGGCTACACCTTC.

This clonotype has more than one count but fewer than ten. This CDR3 reads CASSLAGSGNEQFF. As DNA, the CDR3 is TGTGCCAGCAGCTTAGCGGGATCAGGCAATGAGCAGTTCTTC. The rearrangement joins TRBV7-6 to TRBJ2-1, with D uncertain. CDR1 and CDR2 from the germline V gene are SGHVS and FNYEAQ. The CDR3 extends over 14 amino acids. Between the trimmed V and J ends, which lost 0 bases and 6 bases, there was a span of 9 bases.

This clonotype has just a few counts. This chain's CDR3 is CASSVTDGTNTGELFF. CDR3 coding DNA: TGTGCCAGCAGTGTAACGGACGGAACGAACACCGGGGAGCTGTTTTTT. The V gene is TRBV28, the J gene TRBJ2-2; D unresolved. The ends were cut back, 5 bases at V and 0 bases at J, with 13 bases in the middle. Per germline, CDR1 MDHEN and CDR2 SYDVKM. The CDR3 is 16 amino acids. The whole variable domain, remainder taken from reference TRBV28 and TRBJ2-2, is DVKVTQSSRYLVKRTGEKVFLECVQDMDHENMFWYRQDPGLGLRLIYFSYDVKMKEKGDIPEGYSVSREKKERFSLILESASTNQTSMYLCASSVTDGTNTGELFFGEGSRLTVL.

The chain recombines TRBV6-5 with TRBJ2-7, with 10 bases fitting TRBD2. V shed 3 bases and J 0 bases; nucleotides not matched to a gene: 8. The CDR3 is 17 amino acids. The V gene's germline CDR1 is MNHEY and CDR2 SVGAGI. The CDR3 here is CASSYPSGGRFSYEQYF. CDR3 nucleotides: TGTGCCAGCAGTTATCCTAGCGGGGGCCGATTCTCCTACGAGCAGTACTTC.

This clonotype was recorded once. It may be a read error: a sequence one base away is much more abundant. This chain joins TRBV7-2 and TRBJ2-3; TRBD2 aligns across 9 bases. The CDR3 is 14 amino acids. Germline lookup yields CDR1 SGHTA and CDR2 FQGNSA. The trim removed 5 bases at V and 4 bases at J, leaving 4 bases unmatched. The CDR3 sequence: CASSRGLAADTQYF. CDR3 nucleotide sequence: TGTGCCAGCAGCAGGGGACTAGCCGCAGATACGCAGTATTTT.

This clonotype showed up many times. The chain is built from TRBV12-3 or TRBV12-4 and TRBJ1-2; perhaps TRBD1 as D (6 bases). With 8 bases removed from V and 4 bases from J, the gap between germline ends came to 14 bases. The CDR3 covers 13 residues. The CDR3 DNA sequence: TGTGCCAGCCGATCTGGACAGTTCTATGGCTACACCTTC. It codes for CASRSGQFYGYTF.

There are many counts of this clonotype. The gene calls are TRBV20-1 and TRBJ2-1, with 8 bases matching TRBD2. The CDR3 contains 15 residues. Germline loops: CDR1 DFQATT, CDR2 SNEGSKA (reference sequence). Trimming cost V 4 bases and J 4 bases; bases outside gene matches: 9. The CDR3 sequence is CSAKEEQRGYNEQFF. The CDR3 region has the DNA TGCAGTGCTAAAGAGGAACAGCGGGGGTACAATGAGCAGTTCTTC.

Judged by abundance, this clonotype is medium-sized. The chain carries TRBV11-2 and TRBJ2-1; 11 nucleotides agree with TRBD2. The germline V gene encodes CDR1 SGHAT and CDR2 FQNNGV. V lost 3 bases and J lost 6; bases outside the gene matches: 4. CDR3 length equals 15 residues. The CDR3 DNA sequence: TGTGCCAGCAGCTTCGGGACTAGCGGAACCAATGAGCAGTTCTTC. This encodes CASSFGTSGTNEQFF.

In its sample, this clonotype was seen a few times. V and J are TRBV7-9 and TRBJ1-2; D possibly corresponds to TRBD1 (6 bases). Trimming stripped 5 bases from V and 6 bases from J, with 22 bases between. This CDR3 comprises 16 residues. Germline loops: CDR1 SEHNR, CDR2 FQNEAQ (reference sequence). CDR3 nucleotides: TGTGCCAGCAGCCCAACCTTAACAGGGTCTAGTGATGGCTACACCTTC. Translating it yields CASSPTLTGSSDGYTF.

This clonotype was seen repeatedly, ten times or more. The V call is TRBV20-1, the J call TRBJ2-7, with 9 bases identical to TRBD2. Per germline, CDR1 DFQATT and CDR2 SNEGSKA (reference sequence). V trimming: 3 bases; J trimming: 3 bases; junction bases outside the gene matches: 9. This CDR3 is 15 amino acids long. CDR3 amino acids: CSARPFIAGVYEQYF. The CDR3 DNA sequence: TGCAGTGCTAGGCCGTTCATAGCGGGAGTCTACGAGCAGTACTTC.